Presented here are 13 T cell receptor beta chains from one specimen sequenced in a study of cytomegalovirus exposure and HLA in healthy donors. The PCR had 60 Vbeta and 13 Jbeta primers. TCRdb's table, derived via immunoSEQ multiplex PCR, lists solely in-frame clones and lacks some. This sample's table has about 130,000 clones. Sequencing used PBMCs. The source is a man younger than 35 in good health and CMV-seronegative.

The gene calls are TRBV5-1 and TRBJ1-1, with a weak D call TRBD1 (5 bases). Germline V gene data show CDR1 as SGHRS and CDR2 as YFSETQ. V was cut by 0 bases and J by 0 bases, with 6 bases left in between. This CDR3 has 14 residues. The CDR3 bases are TGCGCCAGCAGCTTGGACAGGCTGAACACTGAAGCTTTCTTT. Translating it yields CASSLDRLNTEAFF.

V and J are TRBV5-1 and TRBJ2-7; weak D call: TRBD2 (6 bases). The germline gives CDR1 SGHRS, CDR2 YFSETQ. There are 17 residues in the CDR3. V lost 5 bases and J lost 2, with 23 bases in between. The CDR3 reads CASRVPTGGVLPYEQYF. DNA for the CDR3: TGCGCCAGCAGGGTCCCGACTGGCGGGGTTCTTCCCTACGAGCAGTACTTC.

The chain links TRBV7-8 to TRBJ2-1; 11 bases are a match to TRBD1. The CDR3 spans 16 residues. J was trimmed by 6 bases and V by 7 bases; bases with no gene match: 11. CDR1 SGHVS and CDR2 FQNEAQ come from the germline V gene. CDR3 sequence: CASNHNGQGAINEQFF. The CDR3 DNA is TGTGCCAGCAACCACAATGGACAGGGGGCGATCAATGAGCAGTTCTTC.

The rearrangement joins TRBV4-1 to TRBJ1-5, with D possibly matching TRBD1 (5 bases). The germline V and J ends were trimmed by 0 bases and 6 bases, with 15 bases remaining between them. The length of the CDR3 is 16 residues. CDR1 and CDR2 from the germline V gene are MGHRA and YSYEKL. The CDR3 spells CASSQDPTGGIQPQHF. The DNA for the CDR3 is TGCGCCAGCAGCCAAGATCCCACGGGGGGGATTCAGCCCCAGCATTTT.

V is TRBV19 and J is TRBJ2-5; D is perhaps TRBD1 (8 bases). This CDR3 region has 16 residues. The V gene's germline CDR1 is LNHDA and CDR2 SQIVND (reference sequence). Trimming took off 7 bases at V and 5 bases at J, with 23 bases between the two ends. CDR3 coding DNA: TGTGCCAGTAATCCTACAGGGGGGGACTTTGTGGAGACCCAGTACTTC. Amino acids: CASNPTGGDFVETQYF. Using reference TRBV19 and TRBJ2-5 for the parts outside the CDR3, the full variable domain is DGGITQSPKYLFRKEGQNVTLSCEQNLNHDAMYWYRQDPGQGLRLIYYSQIVNDFQKGDIAEGYSVSREKKESFPLTVTSAQKNPTAFYLCASNPTGGDFVETQYFGPGTRLLVL.

The rearrangement uses TRBV28 and TRBJ2-7; D may be TRBD1 or TRBD2 (7 bases each). V was cut by 10 bases and J by 1 base, with 11 bases left in between. Per germline, CDR1 MDHEN and CDR2 SYDVKM. The CDR3 loop spans 12 amino acids. The CDR3 reads CATRGGSYEQYF. CDR3 in DNA: TGTGCCACCAGGGGGGGGTCCTACGAGCAGTACTTC.

The V call is TRBV4-1, the J call TRBJ2-1; D perhaps matches TRBD1 (5 bases). This CDR3 comprises 12 residues. Germline V gene lookup returns CDR1 MGHRA and CDR2 YSYEKL. V gave up 0 bases and J gave up 8 bases, with 5 bases separating them. CDR3 nucleotide sequence: TGCGCCAGCAGCCAAGACAGGGATGAGCAGTTCTTC. Its translation is CASSQDRDEQFF.

The chain employs TRBV9 and TRBJ1-3, with D unresolved. The CDR3 extends over 14 amino acids. Between the trimmed V and J ends, which lost 0 bases and 2 bases, there was a span of 6 bases. Germline CDR1 SGDLS, CDR2 YYNGEE. CDR3 residues: CASSVGTPGNTIYF. For the CDR3, the DNA is TGTGCCAGCAGCGTAGGGACTCCTGGAAACACCATATATTTT.

This chain joins TRBV30 and TRBJ2-1; 11 positions agree with TRBD2. The CDR3 sequence is 14 residues long. With V trimmed by 8 bases and J by 4 bases, 7 bases remained unmatched. The germline V gene encodes CDR1 GTSNPN and CDR2 SVGIG (reference sequence). CDR3 sequence: CAGLAGGRYNEQFF. In nucleotides, the CDR3 is TGTGCCGGGCTAGCGGGAGGCCGGTACAATGAGCAGTTCTTC.

This CDR3 is CASSLVAQGLWTEAFF. DNA of the CDR3: TGTGCCAGCAGCTTAGTTGCACAGGGATTGTGGACTGAAGCTTTCTTT. The chain joins TRBV11-2 to TRBJ1-1; D perhaps matches TRBD1 (6 bases). V lost 1 base, J lost 5 bases, and 17 bases lay in between. The CDR3 contains 16 residues. Germline V lookup: CDR1 SGHAT, CDR2 FQNNGV.

The chain combines TRBV9 with TRBJ2-7; TRBD1 matches 9 bases. CDR3 length: 14 residues. Trimming at V came to 3 bases and at J to 3 bases, leaving 4 bases not matched to a gene. From germline, CDR1 is SGDLS and CDR2 YYNGEE. The CDR3 sequence is CASSARDRDYEQYF. The CDR3 DNA is TGTGCCAGCAGCGCCCGGGACAGGGACTACGAGCAGTACTTC. Drawing the rest from reference TRBV9 and TRBJ2-7, the complete variable domain is DSGVTQTPKHLITATGQRVTLRCSPRSGDLSVYWYQQSLDQGLQFLIQYYNGEERAKGNILERFSAQQFPDLHSELNLSSLELGDSALYFCASSARDRDYEQYFGPGTRLTVT.

V and J are TRBV11-2 and TRBJ2-7; 7 bases align to TRBD1. Germline CDR1 reads SGHAT; CDR2 reads FQNNGV. There are 15 residues in the CDR3. J gave up 4 bases and V 5 bases, and 11 bases lay outside the gene matches. CDR3 in amino acids: CASSNGQALRYEQYF. The CDR3 DNA follows: TGTGCCAGCAGCAACGGACAGGCGCTACGATACGAGCAGTACTTC.

The chain links TRBV5-1 to TRBJ2-7, with TRBD1 as a possible D gene (7 bases). The ends were cut back, 0 bases at V and 7 bases at J, with 20 bases in the middle. The CDR3 is 16 amino acids. Germline V gives CDR1 SGHRS, CDR2 YFSETQ. The CDR3 region is CASSLGAGGGFGEQYF. CDR3 nucleotide sequence: TGCGCCAGCAGCTTGGGAGCCGGAGGGGGCTTCGGGGAGCAGTACTTC.